The next 14 T cell receptor beta chains were all read from a single sample in a study of shared clonotypes between healthy human individuals. Sequenced by immunoSEQ multiplex PCR; TCRdb stores in-frame clones only, minus some. Here the sample spans about 2.5 million clones, around 92% being singletons. The sequenced sample consisted of naive CD4+ T cells from PBMCs. Sample subset: CD45RA+ positively selected. Receptors originate from a man younger than 35 in good health. Some clones in this sample may be carry-over from other donors' samples.

This clone has just a few counts. CDR3 loop: CASRAVGTLAFF. As DNA, the CDR3 is TGTGCCAGCAGGGCGGTGGGGACACTGGCTTTCTTT. This chain joins TRBV2 and TRBJ1-1, with D possibly TRBD1 on 6 matching bases. Germline V gene lookup returns CDR1 SNHLY and CDR2 FYNNEI. CDR3 length: 12 amino acids. V was trimmed by 6 bases and J by 11 bases, leaving 16 bases between them.

The V call is TRBV7-9, the J call TRBJ1-1; 7 bases are a match to TRBD1. The CDR3 consists of 19 residues. Germline lookup yields CDR1 SEHNR and CDR2 FQNEAQ (reference sequence). The junction had 16 bases not matched to a gene; V was cut back by 1 base and J by 2 bases. For the CDR3, the DNA is TGTGCCAGCAGCTTAGTGGTGGAGACAGGGTGGGTTTTCAACACTGAAGCTTTCTTT. It yields the protein CASSLVVETGWVFNTEAFF.

This chain joins TRBV7-9 and TRBJ2-7; perhaps D is TRBD1 or TRBD2 (5 bases each). Trimming pared 5 bases from V and 4 bases from J, leaving 12 bases between. Germline values: CDR1 SEHNR, CDR2 FQNEAQ (reference sequence). This CDR3 contains 13 residues. The CDR3 sequence: CASSPGTGYEQYF. The CDR3, as DNA: TGTGCCAGCAGCCCCGGGACGGGATACGAGCAGTACTTC.

In regard to this clone: This same CDR3 is encoded by further DNA sequences in the sample. The rearrangement joins TRBV11-3 to TRBJ1-1; tentative D call: TRBD1 (5 bases). The CDR3 length is 13 residues. Germline-derived CDR1 and CDR2 are SGHNT and YENEEA. V was trimmed by 6 bases and J by 4 bases, leaving 12 bases between them. CDR3 in DNA: TGTGCCAGCAGTTTTTCCGGGGGCACTGAAGCTTTCTTT. Translated: CASSFSGGTEAFF.

The CDR3 DNA reads TGTGCCAGCTCACGCCTGAAGGACTCTGGGGCCAACGTCCTGACTTTC. Residues: CASSRLKDSGANVLTF. The chain uses TRBV18 and TRBJ2-6; D is uncertain. The CDR3 is made up of 16 amino acids. Germline lookup yields CDR1 KGHSH and CDR2 LQKENI. Trimming stripped 4 bases from V and 0 bases from J, with 10 bases between.

The V and J genes are TRBV25-1 and TRBJ1-2; no clear D. Germline V lookup: CDR1 MGHDK, CDR2 SYGVNS. Trimming stripped 1 base from V and 8 bases from J, with 14 bases between. This CDR3 spans 14 amino acids. CDR3 DNA sequence: TGTGCCAGCAGTGAATTAGCAGGTGACGGCGGCTACACCTTC. Protein: CASSELAGDGGYTF.

The chain combines TRBV20-1 with TRBJ1-4; no firm D call. V dropped 6 bases and J dropped 8 bases, with 10 bases sitting between them. This CDR3 comprises 11 residues. From germline, CDR1 is DFQATT and CDR2 SNEGSKA (reference sequence). CDR3 region: CSAYSREKLFF. The DNA of the CDR3 is TGCAGTGCCTACAGTCGCGAAAAACTGTTTTTT.

The J gene is TRBJ1-2, the V gene TRBV30; possible D gene TRBD1, 6 bases. The CDR3 extends over 13 amino acids. Trimming cost V 3 bases and J 4 bases, with 12 bases left between them. The V gene's germline CDR1 is GTSNPN and CDR2 SVGIG (reference sequence). In nucleotides, the CDR3 is TGTGCCTGGAGGAGGGGGAGTCTCTATGGCTACACCTTC. Residues: CAWRRGSLYGYTF.

This clone was observed a single time. The chain links TRBV7-2 to TRBJ2-1; TRBD2 agrees at 8 bases. The germline gives CDR1 SGHTA, CDR2 FQGNSA. Unmatched junction bases numbered 10, after V lost 5 bases and J lost 7 bases. The CDR3 is made up of 15 amino acids. CDR3 DNA: TGTGCCAGCAGCCCCCAGACGGGACTAGGGAATGAGCAGTTCTTC. This translates into CASSPQTGLGNEQFF.

This rearrangement joins TRBV5-1 to TRBJ2-1, with D tentatively TRBD2 (5 bases). The germline gives CDR1 SGHRS, CDR2 YFSETQ. Deletions cut 0 bases from V and 6 bases from J, with 10 bases between. The CDR3 is made up of 14 amino acids. The CDR3 coding sequence is TGCGCCAGCAGCTTGGCTGAGACTACCAATGAGCAGTTCTTC. Protein sequence: CASSLAETTNEQFF.

The chain employs TRBV5-4 and TRBJ1-2; D unclear. Germline V lookup: CDR1 SGHNT, CDR2 YYREEE (reference sequence). Trimming left V 4 bases short and J 8 bases short, with 18 bases between. The CDR3 has 14 amino acids. Here the CDR3 reads CASSITRASTGYTF. CDR3 nucleotide sequence: TGTGCCAGCAGCATCACGCGCGCCAGCACGGGCTACACCTTC.

The chain combines TRBV6-6 with TRBJ2-7, with TRBD1 matching over 7 bases. CDR1 is MNHNY and CDR2 is SVGAGI in the germline V gene (reference sequence). This CDR3 comprises 14 residues. V was pared by 2 bases and J by 4 bases, with 5 bases of the junction left unmatched. The CDR3 DNA reads as TGTGCCAGCAGTTACAGGGGGCTGTGGTACGAGCAGTACTTC. Translating gives CASSYRGLWYEQYF.

The gene calls are TRBV28 and TRBJ1-3; 10 nucleotides match TRBD1. Germline V CDR1 and CDR2: MDHEN, SYDVKM. Losses at the gene ends were 9 bases for V and 2 bases for J; bases not matched to a gene: 7. This CDR3 comprises 15 residues. CDR3 in DNA: TGTGCCAGTCGCGTAGGGACAGGGGCTGGAAACACCATATATTTT. It specifies CASRVGTGAGNTIYF.

The chain uses TRBV14 and TRBJ1-1, with D hard to call. This CDR3 region has 16 residues. V lost 1 base and J lost 4, with 16 bases in between. The V gene's germline CDR1 is SGHDN and CDR2 FVKESK. Here the CDR3 DNA reads TGTGCCAGCAGCCAAGGTCCAGATACTTGGGCCACTGAAGCTTTCTTT. Its protein product is CASSQGPDTWATEAFF. The entire variable domain, with the rest obtained from reference TRBV14 and TRBJ1-1, is as follows: EAGVTQFPSHSVIEKGQTVTLRCDPISGHDNLYWYRRVMGKEIKFLLHFVKESKQDESGMPNNRFLAERTGGTYSTLKVQPAELEDSGVYFCASSQGPDTWATEAFFGQGTRLTVV.